What follows is one T cell receptor beta chain and its context. It lacks a known antigen. No base-level quality is on record; no much larger clone is a single base apart. TCRbeta CDR3 regions were amplified from genomic DNA by means of the immunoSEQ Assay, a bias-controlled multiplex PCR. As for the authors' bioinformatics: Nucleated cell counts per sample were estimated from amplification of reference gene primers within the assay. Sequence reads were collapsed and filtered to measure the absolute abundance of every unique TCRbeta CDR3 rearrangement. For each sample, productive Simpson clonality was calculated as the square root of Simpson's diversity index across productive rearrangements. TCRdb stores this immuneACCESS table with in-frame sequences only. Part of the clones is absent; in the studies checked, under half of the shortfall reflects unresolved V genes, and no reason is known for the rest. Clone size and the V and J calls come from that table; the DNA yielded D and trimming. A total of 200,000 to 250,000 clones appear in this sample, approximately 84% of them only once. The ten largest clonotypes hold around 5.7% of the sample.

Each collaborating institution followed its own protocols to collect whole blood in K2EDTA tubes. For TCRbeta analysis, collaborators shipped samples as frozen whole blood, isolated PBMCs, or DNA extracted from either of those sample types. The data originate from a study of blood T cell repertoires in COVID-19 (TCRdb year 2020). Context from the whole study: Collaborator samples came from the United States, Italy and Spain and covered acute and convalescent phases of COVID-19. The prospective study material was composed of cDNA or gDNA derived from T cells, B-cell-depleted T cells, or PBMCs. Deeply sampled blood TCRbeta repertoires from subjects exposed to, actively infected with, or recovered from COVID-19 were included in the dataset. The repertoires were made available in a free public database intended to serve as a resource for research on the immune response to SARS-CoV-2. The samples were drawn from two sources: the first 160 participants of the ongoing ImmuneRACE study, and about 1,300 subjects contributed by 6 global collaborators. Nearly every sample came with metadata listing a de-identified subject ID, COVID-19 status, age in years and sex. Where available, HLA class I and class II types were obtained from metadata supplied by the sample provider rather than from assay-based typing.

Beyond this particular receptor, the publication reports: Clinical and demographic metadata were provided uncurated, with the amount varying by source and participant.

The source is an elderly man with acute or convalescent COVID-19. Sequencing input: peripheral blood.

The DNA reads as follows: TGTGCCAGCAGTGATCCAGTCAGGGCCCATGAGCAGTTCTTC. Translated, this is CASSDPVRAHEQFF. In this chain, TRBV2 is recombined with TRBJ2-1; TRBD1 is perhaps the D gene, given 5 matching bases. From the cysteine up to the phenylalanine, the CDR3 has a length of 14 residues. This entry keeps only the CDR3 DNA: 42 bases, framed from base 1. The germline V gene sets CDR1 to SNHLY and CDR2 to FYNNEI. V is cut by 3 bases and J by 8 bases, and the space between the germline ends is 14 bases.